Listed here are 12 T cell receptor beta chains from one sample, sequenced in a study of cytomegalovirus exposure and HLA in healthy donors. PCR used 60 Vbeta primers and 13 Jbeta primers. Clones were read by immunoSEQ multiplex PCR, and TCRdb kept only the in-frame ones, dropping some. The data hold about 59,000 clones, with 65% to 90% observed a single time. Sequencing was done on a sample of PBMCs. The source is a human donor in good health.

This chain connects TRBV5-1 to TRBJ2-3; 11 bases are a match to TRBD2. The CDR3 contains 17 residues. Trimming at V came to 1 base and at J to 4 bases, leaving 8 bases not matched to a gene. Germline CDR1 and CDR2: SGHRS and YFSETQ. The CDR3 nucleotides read TGCGCCAGCAGCTTGTTGATAGCGGGGGGGCCCGCAGATACGCAGTATTTT. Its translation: CASSLLIAGGPADTQYF.

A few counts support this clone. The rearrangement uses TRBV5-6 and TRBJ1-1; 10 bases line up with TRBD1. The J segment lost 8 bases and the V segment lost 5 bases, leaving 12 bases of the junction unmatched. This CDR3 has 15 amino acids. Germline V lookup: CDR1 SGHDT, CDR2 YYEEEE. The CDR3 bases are TGTGCCAGCAGGGACGGGACAGGGGACCGCCGGGAAGCTTTCTTT. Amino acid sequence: CASRDGTGDRREAFF. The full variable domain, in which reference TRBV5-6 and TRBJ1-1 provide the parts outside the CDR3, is DAGVTQSPTHLIKTRGQQVTLRCSPKSGHDTVSWYQQALGQGPQFIFQYYEEEERQRGNFPDRFSGHQFPNYSSELNVNALLLGDSALYLCASRDGTGDRREAFFGQGTRLTVV.

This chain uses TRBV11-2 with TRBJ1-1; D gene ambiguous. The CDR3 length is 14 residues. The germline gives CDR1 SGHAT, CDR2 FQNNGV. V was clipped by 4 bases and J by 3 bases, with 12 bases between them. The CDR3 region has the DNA TGTGCCAGCAGCTCTCAAATCGGAGACACTGAAGCTTTCTTT. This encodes CASSSQIGDTEAFF.

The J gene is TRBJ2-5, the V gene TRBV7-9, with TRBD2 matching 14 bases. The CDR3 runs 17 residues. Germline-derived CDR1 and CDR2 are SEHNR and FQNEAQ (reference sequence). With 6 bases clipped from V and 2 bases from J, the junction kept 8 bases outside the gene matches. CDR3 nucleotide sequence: TGTGCCAGCAGTACCGGACTAGCGGGAGGAATACAAGAGACCCAGTACTTC. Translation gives CASSTGLAGGIQETQYF.

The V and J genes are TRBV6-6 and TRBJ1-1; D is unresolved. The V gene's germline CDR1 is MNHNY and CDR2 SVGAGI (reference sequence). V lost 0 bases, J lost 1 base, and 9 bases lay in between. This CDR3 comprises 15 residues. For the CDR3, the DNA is TGTGCCAGCAGTTACTCCCGGGTCGGGAACACTGAAGCTTTCTTT. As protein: CASSYSRVGNTEAFF.

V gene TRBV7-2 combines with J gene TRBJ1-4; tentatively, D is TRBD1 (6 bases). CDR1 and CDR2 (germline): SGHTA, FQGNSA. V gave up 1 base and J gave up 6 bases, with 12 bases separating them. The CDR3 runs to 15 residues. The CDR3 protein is CASSLVARGYEKLFF. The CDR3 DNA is TGTGCCAGCAGCTTAGTGGCCAGGGGTTATGAAAAACTGTTTTTT.

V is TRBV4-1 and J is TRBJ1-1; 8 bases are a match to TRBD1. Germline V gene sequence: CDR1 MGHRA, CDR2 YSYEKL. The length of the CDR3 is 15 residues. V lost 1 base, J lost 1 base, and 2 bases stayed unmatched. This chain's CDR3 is CASSQGQGTNTEAFF. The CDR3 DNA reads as TGCGCCAGCAGCCAAGGACAGGGGACGAACACTGAAGCTTTCTTT.

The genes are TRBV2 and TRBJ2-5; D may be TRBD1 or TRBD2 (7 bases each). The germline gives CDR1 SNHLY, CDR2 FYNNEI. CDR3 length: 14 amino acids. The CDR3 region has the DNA TGTGCGAGCGGGATTCAAGGGGGCTTAGAGACCCAGTACTTC. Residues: CASGIQGGLETQYF. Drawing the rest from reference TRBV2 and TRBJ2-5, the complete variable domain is EPEVTQTPSHQVTQMGQEVILRCVPISNHLYFYWYRQILGQKVEFLVSFYNNEISEKSEIFDDQFSVERPDGSNFTLKIRSTKLEDSAMYFCASGIQGGLETQYFGPGTRLLVL.

CDR3 in amino acids: CASSPRYRDNEQFF. CDR3 bases: TGTGCCAGCAGCCCCCGTTACCGGGACAATGAGCAGTTCTTC. The chain combines TRBV11-3 with TRBJ2-1; D ambiguous. Germline-derived CDR1 and CDR2 are SGHNT and YENEEA. CDR3 length: 14 residues. Trimming pared 5 bases from V and 5 bases from J, leaving 13 bases between. Full variable domain (remainder filled in from reference TRBV11-3 and TRBJ2-1): EAGVVQSPRYKIIEKKQPVAFWCNPISGHNTLYWYLQNLGQGPELLIRYENEEAVDDSQLPKDRFSAERLKGVDSTLKIQPAELGDSAVYLCASSPRYRDNEQFFGPGTRLTVL.

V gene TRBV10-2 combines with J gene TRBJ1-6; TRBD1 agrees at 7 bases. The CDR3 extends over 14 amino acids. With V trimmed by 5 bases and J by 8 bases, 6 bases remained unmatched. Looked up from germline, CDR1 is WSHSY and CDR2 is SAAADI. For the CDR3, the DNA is TGCGCCAGCAGTCGGGACAGAACGTATTCACCCCTCCACTTT. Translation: CASSRDRTYSPLHF.

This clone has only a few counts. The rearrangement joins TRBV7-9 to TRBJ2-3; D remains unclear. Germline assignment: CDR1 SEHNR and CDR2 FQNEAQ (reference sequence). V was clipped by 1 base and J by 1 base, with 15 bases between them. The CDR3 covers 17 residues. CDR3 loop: CASSLVLGPSGTDTQYF. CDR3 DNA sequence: TGTGCCAGCAGCTTAGTGCTTGGTCCCTCAGGCACAGATACGCAGTATTTT.

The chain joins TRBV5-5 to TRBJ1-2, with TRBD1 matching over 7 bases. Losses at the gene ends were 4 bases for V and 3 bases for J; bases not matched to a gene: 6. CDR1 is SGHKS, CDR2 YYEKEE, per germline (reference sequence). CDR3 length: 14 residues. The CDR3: CASSVRDSYYGYTF. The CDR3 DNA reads TGTGCCAGCAGCGTTCGGGACAGCTACTATGGCTACACCTTC. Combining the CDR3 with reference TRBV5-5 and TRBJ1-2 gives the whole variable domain DAGVTQSPTHLIKTRGQQVTLRCSPISGHKSVSWYQQVLGQGPQFIFQYYEKEERGRGNFPDRFSARQFPNYSSELNVNALLLGDSALYLCASSVRDSYYGYTFGSGTRLTVV.